This T cell receptor (beta chain) was sequenced in a study of blood T cell repertoires in COVID-19. Across the study: The samples span acute and convalescent COVID-19 from the United States, Italy and Spain.

CDR3 length: 18 amino acids. V shed 4 bases and J 7 bases; nucleotides not matched to a gene: 14. The germline CDR1 and CDR2 sequences are SGHTA and FQGNSA. As originally analysed: Amplified reference gene primers provided the basis for estimating nucleated cell counts. TCRdb's copy holds only in-frame clones and misses some; the assay was immunoSEQ multiplex PCR. Clonal size and the V and J genes are those of that table, whereas D and trimming came from the DNA. The data show roughly 80,000 clones, with more than 75% seen just once and 27% held by the top ten. The sequence derives from a human donor in a cohort sampled during active COVID-19. This chain joins TRBV7-2 and TRBJ2-1, with 12 bases identical to TRBD2. Sequenced input: peripheral blood. Here the CDR3 DNA reads TGTGCCAGCAGCTGGTCCTCTAGCGGGGGGGCCTCGCGGAATGAGCAGTTCTTC. It is translated as CASSWSSSGGASRNEQFF.